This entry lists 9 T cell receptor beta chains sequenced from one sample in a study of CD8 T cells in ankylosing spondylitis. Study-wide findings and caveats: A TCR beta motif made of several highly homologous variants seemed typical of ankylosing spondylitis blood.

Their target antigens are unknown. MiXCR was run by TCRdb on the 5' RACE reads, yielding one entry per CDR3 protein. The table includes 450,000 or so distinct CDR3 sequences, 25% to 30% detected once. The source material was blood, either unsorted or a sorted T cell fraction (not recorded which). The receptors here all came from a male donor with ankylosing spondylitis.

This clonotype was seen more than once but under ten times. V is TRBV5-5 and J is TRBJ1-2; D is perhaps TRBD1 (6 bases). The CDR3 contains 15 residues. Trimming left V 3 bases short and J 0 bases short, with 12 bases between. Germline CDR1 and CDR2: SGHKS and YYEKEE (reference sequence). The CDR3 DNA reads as TGTGCCAGCAGCTCCACAGGGAACCCTAACTATGGCTACACCTTC. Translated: CASSSTGNPNYGYTF.

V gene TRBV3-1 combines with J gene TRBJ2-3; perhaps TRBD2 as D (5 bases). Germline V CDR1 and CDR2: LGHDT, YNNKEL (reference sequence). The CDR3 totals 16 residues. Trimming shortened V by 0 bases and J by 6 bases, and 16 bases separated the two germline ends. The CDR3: CASSQDRSSFSDTQYF. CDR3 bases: TGTGCCAGCAGCCAAGATAGGTCTAGCTTCTCGGATACGCAGTATTTT.

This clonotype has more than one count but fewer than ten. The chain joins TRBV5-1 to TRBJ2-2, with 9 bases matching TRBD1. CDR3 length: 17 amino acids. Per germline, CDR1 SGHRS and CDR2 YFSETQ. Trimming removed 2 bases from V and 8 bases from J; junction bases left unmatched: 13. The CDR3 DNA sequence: TGCGCCAGCAGCTTACAGGGGGCACCCGTCCCCCCAGGGGAGCTGTTTTTT. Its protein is CASSLQGAPVPPGELFF.

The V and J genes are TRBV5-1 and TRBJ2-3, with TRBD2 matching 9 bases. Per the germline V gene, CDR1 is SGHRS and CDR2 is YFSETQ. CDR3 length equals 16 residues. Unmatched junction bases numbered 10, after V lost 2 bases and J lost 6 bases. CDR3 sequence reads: CASSFSSGLAADTQYF. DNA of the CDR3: TGCGCCAGCAGCTTTTCGTCGGGACTAGCAGCGGATACGCAGTATTTT.

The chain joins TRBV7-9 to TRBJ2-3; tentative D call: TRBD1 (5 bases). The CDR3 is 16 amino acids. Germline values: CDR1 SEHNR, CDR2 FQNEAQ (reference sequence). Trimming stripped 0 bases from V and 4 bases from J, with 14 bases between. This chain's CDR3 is CASSLALGQGPDTQYF. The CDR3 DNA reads TGTGCCAGCAGCTTAGCGCTCGGCCAGGGCCCAGATACGCAGTATTTT. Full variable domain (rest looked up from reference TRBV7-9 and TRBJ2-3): DTGVSQNPRHKITKRGQNVTFRCDPISEHNRLYWYRQTLGQGPEFLTYFQNEAQLEKSRLLSDRFSAERPKGSFSTLEIQRTEQGDSAMYLCASSLALGQGPDTQYFGPGTRLTVL.

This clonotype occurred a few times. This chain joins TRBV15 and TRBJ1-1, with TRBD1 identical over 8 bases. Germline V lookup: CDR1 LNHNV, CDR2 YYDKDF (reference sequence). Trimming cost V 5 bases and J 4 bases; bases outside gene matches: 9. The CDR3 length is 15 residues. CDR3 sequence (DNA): TGTGCCACCAGCCGCGGACAGGGAGAGGTCACTGAAGCTTTCTTT. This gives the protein CATSRGQGEVTEAFF. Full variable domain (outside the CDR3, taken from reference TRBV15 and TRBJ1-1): DAMVIQNPRYQVTQFGKPVTLSCSQTLNHNVMYWYQQKSSQAPKLLFHYYDKDFNNEADTPDNFQSRRPNTSFCFLDIRSPGLGDTAMYLCATSRGQGEVTEAFFGQGTRLTVV.

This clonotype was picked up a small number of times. CDR3 in amino acids: CASTHPIRFSYNEQFF. The DNA of the CDR3 is TGTGCCAGCACCCATCCGATCCGATTCTCCTACAATGAGCAGTTCTTC. The chain links TRBV21-1 to TRBJ2-1. TRBV21-1 is marked as a pseudogene. The CDR3 is 16 amino acids.

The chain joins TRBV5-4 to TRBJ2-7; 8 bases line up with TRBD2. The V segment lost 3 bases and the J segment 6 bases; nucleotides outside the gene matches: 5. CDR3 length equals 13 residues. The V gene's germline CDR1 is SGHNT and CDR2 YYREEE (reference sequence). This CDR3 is CASSSAGVREQYV. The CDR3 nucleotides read TGTGCCAGCAGCTCAGCGGGAGTTCGCGAGCAGTACGTC.

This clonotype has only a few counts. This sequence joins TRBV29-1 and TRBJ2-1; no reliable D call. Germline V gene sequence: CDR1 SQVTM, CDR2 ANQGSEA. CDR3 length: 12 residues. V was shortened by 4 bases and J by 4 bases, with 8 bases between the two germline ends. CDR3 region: CSVADLYNEQFF. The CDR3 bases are TGCAGCGTTGCGGACCTATACAATGAGCAGTTCTTC.